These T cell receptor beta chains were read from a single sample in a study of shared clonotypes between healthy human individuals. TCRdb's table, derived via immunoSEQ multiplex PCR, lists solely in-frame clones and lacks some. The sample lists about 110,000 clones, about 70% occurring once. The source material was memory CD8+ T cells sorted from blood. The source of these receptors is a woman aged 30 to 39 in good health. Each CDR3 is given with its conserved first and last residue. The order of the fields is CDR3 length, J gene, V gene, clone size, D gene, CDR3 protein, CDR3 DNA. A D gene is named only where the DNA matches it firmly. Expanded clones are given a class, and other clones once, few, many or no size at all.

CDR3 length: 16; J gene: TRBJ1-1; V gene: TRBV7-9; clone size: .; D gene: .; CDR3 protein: CASSFLSGEWNTEAFF; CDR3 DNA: TGTGCCAGCAGCTTTCTTAGCGGGGAATGGAACACTGAAGCTTTCTTT
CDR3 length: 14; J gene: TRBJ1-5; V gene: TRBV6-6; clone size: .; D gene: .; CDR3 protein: CASSSGGSNQPQHF; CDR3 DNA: TGTGCCAGCAGTTCGGGGGGTTCCAATCAGCCCCAGCATTTT
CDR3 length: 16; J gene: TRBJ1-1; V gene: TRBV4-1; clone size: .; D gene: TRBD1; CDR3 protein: CASSQQGQGLNTEAFF; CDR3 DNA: TGCGCCAGCAGCCAACAAGGACAGGGTCTGAACACTGAAGCTTTCTTT
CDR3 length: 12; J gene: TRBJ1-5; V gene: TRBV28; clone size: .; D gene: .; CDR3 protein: CASKAHYQPQHF; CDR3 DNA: TGTGCCAGCAAGGCCCATTATCAGCCCCAGCATTTT
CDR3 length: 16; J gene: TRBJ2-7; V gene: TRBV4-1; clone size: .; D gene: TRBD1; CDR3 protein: CASSQGRGTGSYEQYF; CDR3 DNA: TGCGCCAGCAGCCAAGGTCGAGGGACAGGGTCGTACGAGCAGTACTTC
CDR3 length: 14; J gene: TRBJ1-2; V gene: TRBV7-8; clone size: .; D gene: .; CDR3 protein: CASSLDGAFYGYTF; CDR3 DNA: TGTGCCAGCAGCTTGGACGGTGCATTCTATGGCTACACCTTC
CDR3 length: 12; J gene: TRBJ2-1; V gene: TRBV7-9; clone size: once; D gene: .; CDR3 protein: CASSRPFNEQFF; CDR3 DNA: TGTGCCAGCAGCAGACCCTTCAATGAGCAGTTCTTC
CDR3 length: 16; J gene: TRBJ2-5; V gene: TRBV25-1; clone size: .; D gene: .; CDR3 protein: CASSESPDRPQETQYF; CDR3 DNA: TGTGCCAGCAGTGAATCCCCGGATCGTCCCCAAGAGACCCAGTACTTC
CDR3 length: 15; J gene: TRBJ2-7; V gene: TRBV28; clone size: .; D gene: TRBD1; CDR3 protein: CASRPRDRAFYEQYF; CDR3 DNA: TGTGCCAGCAGACCCCGGGACAGGGCCTTCTACGAGCAGTACTTC
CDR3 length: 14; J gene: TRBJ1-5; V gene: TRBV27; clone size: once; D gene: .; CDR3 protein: CASSLWGGAEPQHF; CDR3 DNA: TGTGCCAGCAGTTTATGGGGAGGAGCGGAGCCCCAGCATTTT
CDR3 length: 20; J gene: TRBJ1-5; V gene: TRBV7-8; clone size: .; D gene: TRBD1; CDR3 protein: CASSYDRRTGPFYSNQPQHF; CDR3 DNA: TGTGCCAGCAGCTACGATCGCCGGACAGGCCCCTTCTATAGCAATCAGCCCCAGCATTTT
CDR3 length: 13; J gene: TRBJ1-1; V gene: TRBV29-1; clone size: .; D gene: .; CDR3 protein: CSVDARLNTEAFF; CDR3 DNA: TGCAGCGTGGATGCACGATTGAACACTGAAGCTTTCTTT
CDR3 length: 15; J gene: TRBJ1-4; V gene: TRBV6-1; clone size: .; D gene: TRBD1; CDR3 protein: CASSEWTGFSEKLFF; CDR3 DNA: TGTGCCAGCAGCGAGTGGACAGGGTTCAGTGAAAAACTGTTTTTT
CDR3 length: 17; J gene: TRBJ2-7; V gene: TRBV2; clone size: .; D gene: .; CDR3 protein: CASSSPFRLVAFHEQYF; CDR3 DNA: TGTGCCAGCAGTTCGCCGTTTCGACTAGTCGCGTTCCACGAGCAGTACTTC
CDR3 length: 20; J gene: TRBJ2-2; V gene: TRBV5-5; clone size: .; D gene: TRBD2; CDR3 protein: CASSLAGDPLGTSGTGELFF; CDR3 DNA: TGTGCCAGCAGCTTGGCCGGGGACCCTCTCGGGACTAGCGGGACCGGGGAGCTGTTTTTT
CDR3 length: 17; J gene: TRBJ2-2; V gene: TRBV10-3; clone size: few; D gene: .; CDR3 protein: CAISESVGGSSSGELFF; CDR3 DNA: TGTGCCATCAGTGAGTCAGTCGGGGGCAGCAGTTCCGGGGAGCTGTTTTTT
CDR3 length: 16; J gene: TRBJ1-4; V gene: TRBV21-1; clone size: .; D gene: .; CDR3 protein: CASSKGGGDRNEKLFF; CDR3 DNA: TGTGCCAGCAGCAAAGGGGGAGGGGACAGAAATGAAAAACTGTTTTTT
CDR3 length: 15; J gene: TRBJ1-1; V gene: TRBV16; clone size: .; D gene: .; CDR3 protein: CASSQYGAMNTEAFF; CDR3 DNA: TGTGCCAGCAGCCAATACGGGGCAATGAACACTGAAGCTTTCTTT
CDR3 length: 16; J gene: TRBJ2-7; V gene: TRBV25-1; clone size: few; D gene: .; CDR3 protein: CASSEASPGRSYEQYF; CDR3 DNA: TGTGCCAGCAGTGAAGCATCACCGGGGCGCTCCTACGAGCAGTACTTC